The text below deals with one T cell receptor (beta chain). The target antigen is unknown. This record belongs to a study of T-cell reconstitution after alpha-beta-depleted transplantation in children. Preparation of the TCRbeta library used unique molecular identifiers. TCRdb reprocessed the PCR reads with MiXCR, giving one entry per CDR3 protein. The repertoire consists of around 300,000 distinct CDR3 sequences, with more than 20% occurring once and the leading ten covering roughly 9.7%. Broader study findings: Surviving recipient T cells and thymic progenitors produced the high day-60 TCRbeta diversity seen in some patients.

This clonotype was obtained from a male patient younger than 18 who had a stem cell transplant for acute lymphoblastic leukemia, so the T cells may come from the graft donor. The specimen was PBMCs, mostly from graft donor cells, collected 180 days after TCRalphabeta/CD19-depleted stem cell transplant.

CDR3 nucleotide sequence: TGTGCCAGCAGCTTCCCGGACAGCTACGAGCAGTACTTC. Protein: CASSFPDSYEQYF. The V gene is TRBV7-9, the J gene TRBJ2-7, with D perhaps TRBD1 (6 bases). This CDR3 has 13 amino acids. The V gene lost 3 bases and the J gene lost 3 bases, with 9 bases spanning the gap. Germline CDR1 and CDR2: SEHNR and FQNEAQ (reference sequence).